This TCR beta chain was obtained from a study of T cells in Graves' hyperthyroidism and ophthalmopathy. Study in general: Peripheral blood sampling occurred at initial diagnosis, before any treatment. The study's findings and limits: Most thyroid clonotypes expanded above 0.001 were also detected in blood.

As concerns this clonotype: Its target is not known.

Trimming shortened V by 7 bases and J by 0 bases, and 16 bases separated the two germline ends. This CDR3 has 16 amino acids. The germline gives CDR1 LNHDA, CDR2 SQIVND (reference sequence). Investigators excluded patients with uncontrolled infection, other autoimmune disease, pregnancy or lactation. About 10 ml fresh peripheral blood yielded the PBMCs. RNA transcripts gave rise to amplified TCR beta CDR3 regions. Carried out on the TCR CDR3, a first-round RT-PCR used the HTBI primer set. Using its own MiXCR run on the multiplex PCR reads, TCRdb lists one record per CDR3 protein. The sample holds 690,000 or so distinct CDR3 sequences, about 17% seen once.

Sequencing was carried out using blood. The chain combines TRBV19 with TRBJ1-5; D is undetermined. This clonotype originated in a woman between 50 and 59 years old with Graves' hyperthyroidism that later progressed to Graves' ophthalmopathy. The CDR3 region has the DNA TGTGCCAGTACCACGCGGGGAGATTATAGCAATCAGCCCCAGCATTTT. Translated, it gives CASTTRGDYSNQPQHF. Variable domain in full (rest from reference TRBV19 and TRBJ1-5): DGGITQSPKYLFRKEGQNVTLSCEQNLNHDAMYWYRQDPGQGLRLIYYSQIVNDFQKGDIAEGYSVSREKKESFPLTVTSAQKNPTAFYLCASTTRGDYSNQPQHFGDGTRLSIL.